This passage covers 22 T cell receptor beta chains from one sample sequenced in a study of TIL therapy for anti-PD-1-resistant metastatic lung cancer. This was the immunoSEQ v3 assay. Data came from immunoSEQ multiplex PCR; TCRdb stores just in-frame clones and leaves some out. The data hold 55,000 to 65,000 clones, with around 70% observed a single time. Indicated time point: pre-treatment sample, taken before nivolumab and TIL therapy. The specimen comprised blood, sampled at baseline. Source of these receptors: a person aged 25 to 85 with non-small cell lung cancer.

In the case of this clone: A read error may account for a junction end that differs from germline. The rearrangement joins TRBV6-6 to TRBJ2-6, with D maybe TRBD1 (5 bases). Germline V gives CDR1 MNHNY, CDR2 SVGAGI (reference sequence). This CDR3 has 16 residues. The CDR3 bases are TGTGCCAGCAGTTCCAGGGATATCTCTGAGGCCAACGTCCTGACTTTC. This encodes CASSSRDISEANVLTF.

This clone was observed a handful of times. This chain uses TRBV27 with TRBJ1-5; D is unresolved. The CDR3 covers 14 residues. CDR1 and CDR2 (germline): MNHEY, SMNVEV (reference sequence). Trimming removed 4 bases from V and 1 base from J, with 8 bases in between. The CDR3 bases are TGTGCCAGCAGTTCAAAGGACAGCAATCAGCCCCAGCATTTT. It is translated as CASSSKDSNQPQHF.

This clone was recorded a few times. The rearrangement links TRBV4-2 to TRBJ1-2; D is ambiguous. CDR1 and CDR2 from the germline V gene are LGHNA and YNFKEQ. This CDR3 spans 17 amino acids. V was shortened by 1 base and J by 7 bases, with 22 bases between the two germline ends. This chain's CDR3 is CASSQGTFGRRFFGYTF. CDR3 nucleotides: TGTGCCAGCAGCCAAGGAACTTTTGGACGGAGATTTTTTGGCTACACCTTC.

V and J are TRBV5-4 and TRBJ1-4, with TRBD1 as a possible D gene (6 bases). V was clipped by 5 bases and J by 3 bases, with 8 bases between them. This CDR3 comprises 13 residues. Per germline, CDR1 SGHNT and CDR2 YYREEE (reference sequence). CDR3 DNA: TGTGCCAGCAGTGGACAGCCTAATGAAAAACTGTTTTTT. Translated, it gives CASSGQPNEKLFF.

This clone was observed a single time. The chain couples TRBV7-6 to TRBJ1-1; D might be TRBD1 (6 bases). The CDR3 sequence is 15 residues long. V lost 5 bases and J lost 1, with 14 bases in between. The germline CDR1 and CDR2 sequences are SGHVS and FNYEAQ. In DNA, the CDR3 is TGTGCCAGCAGCGCCCAGCCGACAGGGAACACTGAAGCTTTCTTT. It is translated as CASSAQPTGNTEAFF.

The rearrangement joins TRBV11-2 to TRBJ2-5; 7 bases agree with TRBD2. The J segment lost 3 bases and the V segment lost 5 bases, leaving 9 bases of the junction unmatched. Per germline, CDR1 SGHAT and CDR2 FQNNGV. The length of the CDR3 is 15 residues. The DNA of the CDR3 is TGTGCCAGCAGCCCCCGGCCCGCGGGGGAAGAGACCCAGTACTTC. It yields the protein CASSPRPAGEETQYF.

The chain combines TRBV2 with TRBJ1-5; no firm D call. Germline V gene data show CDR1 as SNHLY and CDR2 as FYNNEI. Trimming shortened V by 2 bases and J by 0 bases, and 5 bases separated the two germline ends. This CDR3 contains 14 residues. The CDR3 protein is CASSERLSNQPQHF. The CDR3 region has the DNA TGTGCCAGCAGTGAAAGACTTAGCAATCAGCCCCAGCATTTT.

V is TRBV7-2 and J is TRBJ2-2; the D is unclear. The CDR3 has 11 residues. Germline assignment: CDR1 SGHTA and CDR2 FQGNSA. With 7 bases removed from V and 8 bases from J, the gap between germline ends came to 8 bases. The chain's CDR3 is CASTLRGELFF. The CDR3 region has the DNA TGTGCCAGCACCCTACGGGGGGAGCTGTTTTTT.

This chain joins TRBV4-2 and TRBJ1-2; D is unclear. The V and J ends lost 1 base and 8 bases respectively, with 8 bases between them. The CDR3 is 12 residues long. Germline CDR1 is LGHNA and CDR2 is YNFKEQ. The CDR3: CASSQARWGYTF. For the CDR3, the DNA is TGTGCCAGCAGCCAAGCCCGGTGGGGCTACACCTTC.

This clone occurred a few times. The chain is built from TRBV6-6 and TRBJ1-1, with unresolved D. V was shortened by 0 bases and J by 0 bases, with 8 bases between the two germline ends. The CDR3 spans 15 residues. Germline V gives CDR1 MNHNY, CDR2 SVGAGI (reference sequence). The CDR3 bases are TGTGCCAGCAGTTACTCGAAGGGAATGAACACTGAAGCTTTCTTT. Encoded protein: CASSYSKGMNTEAFF.

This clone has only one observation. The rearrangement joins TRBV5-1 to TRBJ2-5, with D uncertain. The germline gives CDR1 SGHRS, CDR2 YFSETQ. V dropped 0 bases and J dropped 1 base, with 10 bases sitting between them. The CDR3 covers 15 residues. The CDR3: CASSLVDSLQETQYF. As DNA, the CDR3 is TGCGCCAGCAGCTTGGTCGACTCGCTCCAAGAGACCCAGTACTTC. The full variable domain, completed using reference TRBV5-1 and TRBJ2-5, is KAGVTQTPRYLIKTRGQQVTLSCSPISGHRSVSWYQQTPGQGLQFLFEYFSETQRNKGNFPGRFSGRQFSNSRSEMNVSTLELGDSALYLCASSLVDSLQETQYFGPGTRLLVL.

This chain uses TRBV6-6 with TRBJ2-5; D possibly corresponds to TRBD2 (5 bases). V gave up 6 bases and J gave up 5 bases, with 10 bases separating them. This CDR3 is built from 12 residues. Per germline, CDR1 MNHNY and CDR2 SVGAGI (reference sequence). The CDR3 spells CASSPGWETQYF. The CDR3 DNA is TGTGCCAGCAGCCCGGGATGGGAGACCCAGTACTTC.

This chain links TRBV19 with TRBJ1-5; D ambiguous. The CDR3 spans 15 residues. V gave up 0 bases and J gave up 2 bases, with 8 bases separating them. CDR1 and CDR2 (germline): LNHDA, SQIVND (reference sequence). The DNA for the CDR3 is TGTGCCAGTAGTATAGATGGGGAGGGCAATCAGCCCCAGCATTTT. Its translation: CASSIDGEGNQPQHF.

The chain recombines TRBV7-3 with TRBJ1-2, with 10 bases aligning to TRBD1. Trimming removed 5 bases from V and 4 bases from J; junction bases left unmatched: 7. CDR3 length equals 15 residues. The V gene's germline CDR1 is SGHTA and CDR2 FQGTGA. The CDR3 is CASSPGTGASYGYTF. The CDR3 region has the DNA TGTGCCAGCAGCCCGGGGACAGGGGCTAGCTATGGCTACACCTTC.

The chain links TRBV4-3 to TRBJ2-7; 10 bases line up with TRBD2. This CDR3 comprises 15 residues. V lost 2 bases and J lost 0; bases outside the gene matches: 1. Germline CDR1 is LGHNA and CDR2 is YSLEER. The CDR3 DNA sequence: TGCGCCAGCAGCCAATCTAGCGGGAGCTCCTACGAGCAGTACTTC. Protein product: CASSQSSGSSYEQYF.

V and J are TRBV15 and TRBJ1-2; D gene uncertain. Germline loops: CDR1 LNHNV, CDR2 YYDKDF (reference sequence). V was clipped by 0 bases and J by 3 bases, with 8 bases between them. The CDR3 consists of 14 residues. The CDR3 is CATSRDFGDYGYTF. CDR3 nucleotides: TGTGCCACCAGCAGAGATTTTGGGGACTATGGCTACACCTTC.

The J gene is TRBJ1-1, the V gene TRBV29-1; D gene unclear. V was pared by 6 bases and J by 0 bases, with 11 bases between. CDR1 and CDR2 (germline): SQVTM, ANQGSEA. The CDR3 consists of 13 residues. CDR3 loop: CSVGATLNTEAFF. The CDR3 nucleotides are TGCAGCGTCGGAGCGACACTGAACACTGAAGCTTTCTTT.

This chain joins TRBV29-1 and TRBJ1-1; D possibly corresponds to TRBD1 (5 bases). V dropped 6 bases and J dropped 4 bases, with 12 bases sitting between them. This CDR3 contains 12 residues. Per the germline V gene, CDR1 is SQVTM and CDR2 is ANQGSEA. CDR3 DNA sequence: TGCAGCGTCCTCAGGGAGGGCACTGAAGCTTTCTTT. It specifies CSVLREGTEAFF.

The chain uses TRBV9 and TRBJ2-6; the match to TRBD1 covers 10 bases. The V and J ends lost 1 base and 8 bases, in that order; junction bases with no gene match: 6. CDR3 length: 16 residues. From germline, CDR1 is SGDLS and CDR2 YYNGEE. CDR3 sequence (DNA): TGTGCCAGCAGCGTACGTGGACAGGGGGGTACCAACGTCCTGACTTTC. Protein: CASSVRGQGGTNVLTF.

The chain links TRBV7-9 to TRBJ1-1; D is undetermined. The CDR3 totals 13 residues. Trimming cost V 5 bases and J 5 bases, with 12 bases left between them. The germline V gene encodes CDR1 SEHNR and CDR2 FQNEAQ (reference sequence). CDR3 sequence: CASSPGVATEAFF. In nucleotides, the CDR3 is TGTGCCAGCAGCCCTGGGGTGGCGACTGAAGCTTTCTTT. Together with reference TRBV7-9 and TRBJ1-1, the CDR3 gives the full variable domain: DTGVSQNPRHKITKRGQNVTFRCDPISEHNRLYWYRQTLGQGPEFLTYFQNEAQLEKSRLLSDRFSAERPKGSFSTLEIQRTEQGDSAMYLCASSPGVATEAFFGQGTRLTVV.

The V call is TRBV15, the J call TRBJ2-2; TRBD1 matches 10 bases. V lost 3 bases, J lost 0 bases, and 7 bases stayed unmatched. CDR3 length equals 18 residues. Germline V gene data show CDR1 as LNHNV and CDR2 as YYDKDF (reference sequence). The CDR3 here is CATSSWGQGISNTGELFF. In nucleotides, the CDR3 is TGTGCCACCAGCAGTTGGGGACAGGGGATTTCGAACACCGGGGAGCTGTTTTTT.

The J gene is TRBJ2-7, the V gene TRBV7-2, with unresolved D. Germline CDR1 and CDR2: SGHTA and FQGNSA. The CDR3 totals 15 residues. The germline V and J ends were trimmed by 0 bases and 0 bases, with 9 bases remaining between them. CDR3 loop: CASSLAGQISYEQYF. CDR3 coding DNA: TGTGCCAGCAGCTTAGCCGGCCAGATCTCCTACGAGCAGTACTTC. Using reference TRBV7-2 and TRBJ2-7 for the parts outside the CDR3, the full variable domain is GAGVSQSPSNKVTEKGKDVELRCDPISGHTALYWYRQSLGQGLEFLIYFQGNSAPDKSGLPSDRFSAERTGGSVSTLTIQRTQQEDSAVYLCASSLAGQISYEQYFGPGTRLTVT.